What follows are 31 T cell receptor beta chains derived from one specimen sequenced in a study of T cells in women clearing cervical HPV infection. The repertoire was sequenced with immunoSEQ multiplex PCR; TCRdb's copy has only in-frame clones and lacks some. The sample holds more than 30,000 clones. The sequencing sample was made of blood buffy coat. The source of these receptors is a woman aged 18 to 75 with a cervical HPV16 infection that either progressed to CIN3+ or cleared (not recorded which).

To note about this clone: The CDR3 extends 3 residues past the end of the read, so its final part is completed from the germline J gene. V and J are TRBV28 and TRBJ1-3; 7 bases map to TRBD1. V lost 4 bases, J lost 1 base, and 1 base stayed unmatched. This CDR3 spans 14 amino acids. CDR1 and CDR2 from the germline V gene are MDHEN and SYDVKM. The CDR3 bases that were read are TGTGCCAGCAGTTCGACAGGGTCTGGAAACACC. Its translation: CASSSTGSGNT. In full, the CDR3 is CASSSTGSGNTIYF. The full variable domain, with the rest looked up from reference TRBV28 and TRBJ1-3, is DVKVTQSSRYLVKRTGEKVFLECVQDMDHENMFWYRQDPGLGLRLIYFSYDVKMKEKGDIPEGYSVSREKKERFSLILESASTNQTSMYLCASSSTGSGNTIYFGEGSWLTVV.

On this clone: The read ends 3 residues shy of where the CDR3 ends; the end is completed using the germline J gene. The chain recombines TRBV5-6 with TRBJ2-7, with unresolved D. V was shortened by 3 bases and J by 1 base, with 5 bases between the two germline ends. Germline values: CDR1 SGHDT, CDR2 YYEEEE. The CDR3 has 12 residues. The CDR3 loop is CASSWASYEQYF. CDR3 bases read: TGTGCCAGCAGCTGGGCGTCCTACGAG.

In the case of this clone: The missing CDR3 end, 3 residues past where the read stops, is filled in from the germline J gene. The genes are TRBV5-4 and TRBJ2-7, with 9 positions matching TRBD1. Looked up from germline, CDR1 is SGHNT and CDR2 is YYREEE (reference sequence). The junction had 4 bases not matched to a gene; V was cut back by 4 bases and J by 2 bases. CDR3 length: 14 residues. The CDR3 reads CASSTTGGAYEQYF. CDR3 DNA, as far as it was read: TGTGCCAGCAGCACCACAGGGGGCGCCTACGAG.

The CDR3: CASSEGPVTYNSPLHF. Partial CDR3 DNA: TGTGCCAGCAGTGAAGGCCCAGTTACCTATAATTCACCC. The chain combines TRBV6-1 with TRBJ1-6; D ambiguous. The read finishes 3 residues shy of the CDR3 end, and the germline J gene is used to complete it. Germline values: CDR1 MNHNS, CDR2 SASEGT. Deletions cut 1 base from V and 2 bases from J, with 9 bases between. The CDR3 runs to 16 residues.

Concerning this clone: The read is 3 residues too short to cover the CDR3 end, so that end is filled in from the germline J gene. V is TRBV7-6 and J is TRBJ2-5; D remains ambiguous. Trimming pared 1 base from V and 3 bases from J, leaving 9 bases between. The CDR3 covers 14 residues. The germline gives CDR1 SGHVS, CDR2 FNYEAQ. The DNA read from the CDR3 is TGTGCCAGCAGCTTAGTTGCCAGAGAAGAGACC. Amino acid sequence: CASSLVAREET. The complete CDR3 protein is CASSLVAREETQYF.

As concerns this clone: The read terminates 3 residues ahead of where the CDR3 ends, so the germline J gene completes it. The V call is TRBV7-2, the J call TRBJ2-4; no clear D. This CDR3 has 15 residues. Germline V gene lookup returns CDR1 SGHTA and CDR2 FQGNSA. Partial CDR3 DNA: TGTGCCAGCAGCTTATCCTACGGCGGCGACGGCGGT. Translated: CASSLSYGGDGG. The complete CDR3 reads CASSLSYGGDGGQYF.

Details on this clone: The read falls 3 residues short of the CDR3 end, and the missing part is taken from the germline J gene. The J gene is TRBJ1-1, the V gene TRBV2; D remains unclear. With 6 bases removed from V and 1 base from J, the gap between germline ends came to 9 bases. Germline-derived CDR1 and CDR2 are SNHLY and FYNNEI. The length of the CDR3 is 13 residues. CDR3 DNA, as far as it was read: TGTGCCAGCAGGAACAATGAGAACACTGAA. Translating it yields CASRNNENTE. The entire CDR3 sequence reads CASRNNENTEAFF.

The CDR3 spells CASSYGLAGSYEQYF. The sequenced CDR3 bases are TGTGCCAGCAGTTATGGACTAGCGGGGTCCTACGAG. The chain combines TRBV7-6 with TRBJ2-7, with 12 positions matching TRBD2. The CDR3 end is not reached by the read, which stops 3 residues before it; the germline J gene fills it in. Germline V gene lookup returns CDR1 SGHVS and CDR2 FNYEAQ. V lost 6 bases to trimming and J lost 1 base; unmatched junction nucleotides: 4. This CDR3 contains 15 residues.

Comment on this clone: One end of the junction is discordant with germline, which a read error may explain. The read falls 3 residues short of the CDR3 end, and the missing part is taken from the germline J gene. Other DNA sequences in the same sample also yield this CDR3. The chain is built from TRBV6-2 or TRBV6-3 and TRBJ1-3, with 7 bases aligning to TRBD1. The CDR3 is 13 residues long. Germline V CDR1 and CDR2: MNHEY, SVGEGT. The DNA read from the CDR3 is TGTGCCAGCAGTCCGCGGACAGGAAACACA. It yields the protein CASSPRTGNT. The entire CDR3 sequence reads CASSPRTGNTIYF.

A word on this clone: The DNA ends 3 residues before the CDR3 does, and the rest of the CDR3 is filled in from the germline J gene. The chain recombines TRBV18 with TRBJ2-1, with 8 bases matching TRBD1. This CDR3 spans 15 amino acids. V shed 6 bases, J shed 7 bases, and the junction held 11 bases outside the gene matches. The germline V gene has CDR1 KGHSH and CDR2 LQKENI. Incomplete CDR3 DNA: TGTGCCAGCTCCCAAAGACAGGGGTTGGATAATGAG. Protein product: CASSQRQGLDNE. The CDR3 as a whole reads CASSQRQGLDNEQFF.

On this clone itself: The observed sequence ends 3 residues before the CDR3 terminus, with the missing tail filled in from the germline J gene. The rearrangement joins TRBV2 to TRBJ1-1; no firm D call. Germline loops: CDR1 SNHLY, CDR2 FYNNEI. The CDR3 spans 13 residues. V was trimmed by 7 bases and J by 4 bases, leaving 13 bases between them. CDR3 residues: CASTGGPGTEAFF. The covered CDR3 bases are TGTGCCAGCACCGGAGGGCCTGGCACTGAA.

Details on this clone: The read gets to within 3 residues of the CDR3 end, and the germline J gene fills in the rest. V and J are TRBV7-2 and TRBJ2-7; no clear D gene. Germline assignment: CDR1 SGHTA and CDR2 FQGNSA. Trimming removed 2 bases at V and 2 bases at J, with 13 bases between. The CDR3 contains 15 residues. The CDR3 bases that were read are TGTGCCAGCAGCTTACCCCCGCAGAAAGCCTACGAG. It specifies CASSLPPQKAYE. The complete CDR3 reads CASSLPPQKAYEQYF.

The CDR3 bases that were read are TGTGCCAGCACCCTAAGGACAGGGAGGAACACTGAA. This encodes CASTLRTGRNTE. The CDR3, in full, reads CASTLRTGRNTEAFF. This chain links TRBV7-9 with TRBJ1-1, with 8 positions matching TRBD1. The read terminates 3 residues ahead of where the CDR3 ends, so the germline J gene completes it. This CDR3 comprises 15 residues. Trimming took 7 bases from V and 1 from J; bases not matched to a gene: 8. Per the germline V gene, CDR1 is SEHNR and CDR2 is FQNEAQ (reference sequence).

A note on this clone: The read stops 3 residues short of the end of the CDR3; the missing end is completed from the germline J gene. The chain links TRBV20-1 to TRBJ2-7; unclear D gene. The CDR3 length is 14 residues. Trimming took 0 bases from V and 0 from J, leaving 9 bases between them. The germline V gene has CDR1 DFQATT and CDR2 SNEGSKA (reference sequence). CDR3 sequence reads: CSARDQVDSYEQYF. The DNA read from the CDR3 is TGCAGTGCTAGAGACCAGGTTGACTCCTACGAG.

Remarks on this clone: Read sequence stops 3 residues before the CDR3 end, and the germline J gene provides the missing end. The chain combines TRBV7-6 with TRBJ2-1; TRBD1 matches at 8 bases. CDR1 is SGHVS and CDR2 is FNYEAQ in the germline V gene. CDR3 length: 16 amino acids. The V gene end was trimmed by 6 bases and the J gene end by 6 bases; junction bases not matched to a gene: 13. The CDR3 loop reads CASSRSPGQVGNEQFF. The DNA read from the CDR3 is TGTGCCAGCAGTCGCTCGCCGGGACAGGTCGGCAATGAG. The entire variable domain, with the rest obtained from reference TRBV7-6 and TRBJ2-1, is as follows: GAGVSQSPRYKVTKRGQDVALRCDPISGHVSLYWYRQALGQGPEFLTYFNYEAQQDKSGLPNDRFSAERPEGSISTLTIQRTEQRDSAMYRCASSRSPGQVGNEQFFGPGTRLTVL.

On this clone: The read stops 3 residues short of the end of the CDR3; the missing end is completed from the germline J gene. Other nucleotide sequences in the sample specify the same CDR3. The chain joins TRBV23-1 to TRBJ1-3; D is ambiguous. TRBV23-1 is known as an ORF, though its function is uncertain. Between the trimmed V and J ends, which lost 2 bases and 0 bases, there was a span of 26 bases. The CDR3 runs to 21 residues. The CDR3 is CASSQPLPNKEYDTSGNTIYF. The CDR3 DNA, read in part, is TGCGCCAGCAGTCAACCACTCCCTAATAAAGAGTACGACACCTCTGGAAACACC.

This CDR3 reads CASSPIEGREGYFGEQFF. CDR3 DNA (partial): TGTGCCAGCTCACCAATTGAAGGGCGGGAGGGCTATTTCGGTGAG. The chain joins TRBV18 to TRBJ2-1; 9 nucleotides match TRBD2. The read terminates 3 residues ahead of where the CDR3 ends, so the germline J gene completes it. Germline CDR1 and CDR2: KGHSH and LQKENI. Unmatched junction bases numbered 17, after V lost 2 bases and J lost 9 bases. The CDR3 has 18 amino acids.

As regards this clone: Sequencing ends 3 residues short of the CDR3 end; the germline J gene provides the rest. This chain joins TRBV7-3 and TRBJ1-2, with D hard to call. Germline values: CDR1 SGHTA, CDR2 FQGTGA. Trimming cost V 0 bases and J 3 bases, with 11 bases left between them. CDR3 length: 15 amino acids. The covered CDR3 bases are TGTGCCAGCAGCTTAACTTTCCAGGAGGACTATGGC. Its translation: CASSLTFQEDYG. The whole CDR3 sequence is CASSLTFQEDYGYTF.

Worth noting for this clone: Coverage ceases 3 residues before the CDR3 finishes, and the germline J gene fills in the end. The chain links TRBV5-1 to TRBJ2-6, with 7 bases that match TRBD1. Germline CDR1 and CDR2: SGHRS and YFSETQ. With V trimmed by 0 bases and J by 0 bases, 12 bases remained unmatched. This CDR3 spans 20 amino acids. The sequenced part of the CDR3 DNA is TGCGCCAGCAGCTTGGTAGTGTTGGCAGGGGGTTGCTCTGGGGCCAACGTC. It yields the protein CASSLVVLAGGCSGANV. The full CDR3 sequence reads CASSLVVLAGGCSGANVLTF.

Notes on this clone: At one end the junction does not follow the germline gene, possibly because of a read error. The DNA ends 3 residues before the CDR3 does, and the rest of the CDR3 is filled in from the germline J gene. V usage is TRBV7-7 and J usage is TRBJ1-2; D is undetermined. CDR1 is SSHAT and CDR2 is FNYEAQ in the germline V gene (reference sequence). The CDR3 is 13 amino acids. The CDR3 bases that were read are TGTGCTAGCAGCTTAGAAGAGGGCGATACC. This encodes CASSLEEGDT. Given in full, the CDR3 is CASSLEEGDTYTF.

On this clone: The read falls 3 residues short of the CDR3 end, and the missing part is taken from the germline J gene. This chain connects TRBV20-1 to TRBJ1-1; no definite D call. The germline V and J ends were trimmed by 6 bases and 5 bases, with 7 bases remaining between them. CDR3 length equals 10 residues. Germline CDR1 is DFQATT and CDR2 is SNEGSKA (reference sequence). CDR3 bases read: TGCAGTGCCGTTAGAACTGAA. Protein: CSAVRTE. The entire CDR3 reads CSAVRTEAFF.

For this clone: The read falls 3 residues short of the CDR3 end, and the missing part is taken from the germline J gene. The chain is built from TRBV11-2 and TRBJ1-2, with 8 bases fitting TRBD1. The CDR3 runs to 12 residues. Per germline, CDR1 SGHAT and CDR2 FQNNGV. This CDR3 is CASSADRVSYTF. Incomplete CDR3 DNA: TGTGCCAGCAGCGCGGACAGGGTATCG.

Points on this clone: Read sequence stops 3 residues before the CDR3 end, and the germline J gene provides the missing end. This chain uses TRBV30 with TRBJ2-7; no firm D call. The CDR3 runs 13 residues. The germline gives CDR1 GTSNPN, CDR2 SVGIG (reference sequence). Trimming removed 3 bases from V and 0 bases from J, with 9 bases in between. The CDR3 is CAWRTYSSYEQYF. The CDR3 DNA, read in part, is TGTGCCTGGAGAACCTATAGCTCCTACGAG.

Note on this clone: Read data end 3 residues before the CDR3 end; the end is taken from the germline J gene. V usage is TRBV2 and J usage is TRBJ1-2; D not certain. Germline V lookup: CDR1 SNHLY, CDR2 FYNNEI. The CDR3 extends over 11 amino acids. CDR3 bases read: TGTGCCAGCACCGTCACAGATACC. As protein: CASTVTDT. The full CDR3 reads CASTVTDTYTF.

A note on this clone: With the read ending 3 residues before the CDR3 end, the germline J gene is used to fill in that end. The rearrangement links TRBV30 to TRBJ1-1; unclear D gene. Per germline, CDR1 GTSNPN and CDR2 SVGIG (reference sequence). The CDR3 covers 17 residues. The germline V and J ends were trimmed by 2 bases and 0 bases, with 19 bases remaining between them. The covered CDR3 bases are TGTGCCTGGAGTCGAGCGGGGATGTCCTTCATGAACACTGAA. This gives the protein CAWSRAGMSFMNTE. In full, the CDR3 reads CAWSRAGMSFMNTEAFF. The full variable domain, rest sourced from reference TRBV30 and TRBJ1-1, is SQTIHQWPATLVQPVGSPLSLECTVEGTSNPNLYWYRQAAGRGLQLLFYSVGIGQISSEVPQNLSASRPQDRQFILSSKKLLLSDSGFYLCAWSRAGMSFMNTEAFFGQGTRLTVV.

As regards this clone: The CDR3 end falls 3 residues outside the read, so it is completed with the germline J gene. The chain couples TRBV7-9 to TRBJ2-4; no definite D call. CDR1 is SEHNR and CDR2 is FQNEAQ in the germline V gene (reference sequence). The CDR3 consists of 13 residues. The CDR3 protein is CASSLETPYGQYF. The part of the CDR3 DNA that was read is TGTGCCAGCAGCTTAGAAACACCGTATGGT.

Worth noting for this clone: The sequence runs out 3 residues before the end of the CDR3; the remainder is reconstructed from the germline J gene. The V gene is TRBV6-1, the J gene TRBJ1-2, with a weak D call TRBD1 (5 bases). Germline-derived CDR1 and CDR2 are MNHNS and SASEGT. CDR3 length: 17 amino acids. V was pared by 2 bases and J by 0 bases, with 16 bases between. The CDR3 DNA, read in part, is TGTGCCAGCAGTGAACCGGGGGACCCACAAGCTAACTATGGC. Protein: CASSEPGDPQANYG. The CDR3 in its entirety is CASSEPGDPQANYGYTF.

CDR3 bases read: TGCAGTGCGGATACAGGGGGCGCGGCCCTCAGGAACACTGAA. It specifies CSADTGGAALRNTE. The whole CDR3 protein reads CSADTGGAALRNTEAFF. The chain carries TRBV20-1 and TRBJ1-1; 9 positions agree with TRBD1. Coverage ceases 3 residues before the CDR3 finishes, and the germline J gene fills in the end. The CDR3 extends over 17 amino acids. V lost 6 bases to trimming and J lost 1 base; unmatched junction nucleotides: 15. The germline CDR1 and CDR2 sequences are DFQATT and SNEGSKA (reference sequence).

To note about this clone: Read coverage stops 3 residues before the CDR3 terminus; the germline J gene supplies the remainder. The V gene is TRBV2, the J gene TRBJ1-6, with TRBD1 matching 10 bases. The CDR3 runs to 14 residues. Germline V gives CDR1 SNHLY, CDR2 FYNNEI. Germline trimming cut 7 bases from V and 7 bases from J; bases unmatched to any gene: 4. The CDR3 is CASTGTGANSPLHF. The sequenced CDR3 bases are TGTGCCAGCACCGGGACAGGGGCAAATTCACCC.

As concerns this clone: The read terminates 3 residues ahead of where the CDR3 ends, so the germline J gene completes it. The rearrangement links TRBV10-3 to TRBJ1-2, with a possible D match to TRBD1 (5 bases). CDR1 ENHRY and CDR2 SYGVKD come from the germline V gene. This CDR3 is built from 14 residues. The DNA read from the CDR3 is TGTGCCGCCGCCTCTAGCGGGGACTCCTACGAC. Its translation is CAAASSGDSYD. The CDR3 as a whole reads CAAASSGDSYDYTF.

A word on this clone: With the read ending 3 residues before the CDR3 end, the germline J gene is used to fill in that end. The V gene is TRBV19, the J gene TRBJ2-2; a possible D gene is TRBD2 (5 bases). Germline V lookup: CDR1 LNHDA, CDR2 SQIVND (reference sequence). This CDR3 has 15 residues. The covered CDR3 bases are TGTGCCAGTAGACTTAGTATTGCGGGCAATTCACCG. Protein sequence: CASRLSIAGNSP. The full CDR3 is CASRLSIAGNSPLFF.